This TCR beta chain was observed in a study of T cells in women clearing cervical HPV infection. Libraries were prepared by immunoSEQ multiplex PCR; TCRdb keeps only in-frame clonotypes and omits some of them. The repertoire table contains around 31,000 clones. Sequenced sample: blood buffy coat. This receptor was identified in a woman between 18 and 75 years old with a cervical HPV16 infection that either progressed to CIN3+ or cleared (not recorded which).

The chain's CDR3 is CSAIRTSGGPQETQYF. Incomplete CDR3 DNA: TGCAGTGCTATACGGACTAGCGGGGGCCCACAAGAGACG. J is TRBJ2-3 and V is TRBV20-1, with 13 bases fitting TRBD2. The CDR3 end lies 3 residues beyond the end of the read and is filled in from the germline J gene. The germline V gene has CDR1 DFQATT and CDR2 SNEGSKA (reference sequence). This CDR3 spans 16 amino acids.